Listed below are T cell receptor beta chains from one sample, sequenced in a study of cytomegalovirus exposure and HLA in healthy donors. Clones were sequenced by immunoSEQ multiplex PCR, and TCRdb holds only the in-frame ones, with some missing. The data hold roughly 170,000 clones, with 84% observed a single time. Sequencing was carried out using PBMCs. The source of these receptors is a girl under 18 in good health and CMV-seropositive. CDR3s include the opening cysteine and the closing phenylalanine or tryptophan.

TRBJ1-2	TRBV2	CARTGFYGYTF
TRBJ1-1	TRBV7-9	CASSQRRAEEKAFF
TRBJ1-3	TRBV7-6	CASSLLLGNTIYF
TRBJ1-2	TRBV2	CASGLWLRVYGYTF
TRBJ2-7	TRBV19	CASSPGLEQYEQYF
TRBJ2-7	TRBV7-8	CASSPISLDGEQYF
TRBJ2-7	TRBV5-5	CASSLDSTYEQYF
TRBJ1-2	TRBV4-1	CASSQGPSDYGYTF
TRBJ2-1	TRBV19	CASSIFGESSYNEQFF
TRBJ2-7	TRBV11-2	CASSYDSNLAEQYF
TRBJ2-1	TRBV5-1	CASNKQGRGRDEQFF
TRBJ1-1	TRBV2	CASRGTGKVNTEAFF
TRBJ1-1	TRBV6-6	CASCRRDSDEAFF
TRBJ2-5	TRBV5-4	CASSSGLAGQETQYF
TRBJ1-2	TRBV2	CASSSAGTGEYYGYTF
TRBJ2-3	TRBV27	CASSLRGTDTQYF
TRBJ1-3	TRBV12-5	CASGLTPTGSYSGNTIYF
TRBJ2-7	TRBV5-5	CASSLAQTLSYEQYF
TRBJ2-2	TRBV5-1	CASSLNSGANTGELFF
TRBJ2-3	TRBV11-1	CASSSRGGGTPDTQYF
TRBJ2-3	TRBV6-4	CASSSGGATDTQYF
TRBJ1-1	TRBV2	CASSEGVNTEAFF
TRBJ1-3	TRBV5-4	CASSPHLPTGKGENTIYF
TRBJ1-1	TRBV6-1	CASRGWGVPEAFF
NA	TRBV7-2	CASSLGASIRSYEQYF
TRBJ2-1	TRBV11-3	CASLEGRGGPNEQFF
TRBJ1-4	TRBV19	CASSMGHPTQLFF
TRBJ1-3	TRBV11-2	CASKQGPGNTIYF
TRBJ1-1	TRBV18	CASSPATGTAEAFF
TRBJ1-4	TRBV18	CASSLLEEEKLFF
TRBJ2-1	TRBV2	CASSDVRAGQQFF
TRBJ1-2	TRBV15	CATSRLSGKGLWPTF
TRBJ2-3	TRBV11-3	CASSFLAGGRADTQYF
TRBJ1-5	TRBV4-1	CASSQQGALKPQHF
TRBJ1-1	TRBV9	CASSGGTGRTEAFF
TRBJ2-7	TRBV10-1	CANRDTLCEQYF
TRBJ1-1	TRBV5-1	CASNLVGQGADTEAFF
TRBJ1-2	TRBV6-5	CASSEFEVGGYTF
TRBJ2-7	TRBV6-6	CASSYSQGQYF
TRBJ2-1	TRBV27	CASSFGTGPLDEQFF
TRBJ1-1	TRBV6-5	CATNRGAFF
TRBJ1-5	TRBV23-1	CASSPQGNQPQHF
TRBJ1-1	TRBV27	CASRERGGANTEAFF
TRBJ1-1	TRBV29-1	CSVEERGGNTEAFF
TRBJ2-5	TRBV5-6	CASSLEASGYQETQYF
TRBJ1-2	TRBV13	CASSYVGTGSLFNYGYTF
TRBJ1-1	TRBV6-5	CASRKTLGNTEAFF
TRBJ1-2	TRBV5-6	CASSGDRGYGYTF
TRBJ1-6	TRBV6-1	CASTDTYNSPLHF